The 5 T cell receptor beta chains reported below all come from one sample, sequenced in a study of long-term antiretroviral therapy in people with HIV. With survey level as its setting, the immunoSEQ assay was v3.0. The assay was immunoSEQ multiplex PCR, and TCRdb's table has in-frame clones only and misses some. The sample includes approximately 47,000 clones, about 81% of them seen just once. The specimen was unsorted PBMCs, collected 0.8 years after starting antiretroviral therapy. These receptors all stem from a woman aged 18 to 35 with HIV.

This chain links TRBV6-4 with TRBJ2-5; a possible D gene is TRBD2 (6 bases). Trimming shortened V by 5 bases and J by 1 base, and 11 bases separated the two germline ends. The germline gives CDR1 MRHNA, CDR2 SNTAGT. The CDR3 loop spans 14 amino acids. CDR3 residues: CASSPVGGQETQYF. As DNA, the CDR3 is TGTGCCAGCAGTCCCGTCGGGGGCCAAGAGACCCAGTACTTC.

V gene TRBV7-9 combines with J gene TRBJ2-7; possibly TRBD1 for D (6 bases). This CDR3 has 15 residues. The germline V gene has CDR1 SEHNR and CDR2 FQNEAQ (reference sequence). Trimming took 3 bases from V and 3 from J, leaving 15 bases between them. In nucleotides, the CDR3 is TGTGCCAGCAGCTTGGCAGGGGCCCCATACTACGAGCAGTACTTC. It encodes CASSLAGAPYYEQYF.

This clone was recorded only once. V is TRBV5-6 and J is TRBJ1-1; D is ambiguous. Germline V CDR1 and CDR2: SGHDT, YYEEEE. The CDR3 runs to 12 residues. V shed 2 bases and J shed 10 bases, with 12 bases lying between them. The CDR3 loop is CASSFRRTGAFF. The CDR3 nucleotides are TGTGCCAGCAGCTTTCGAAGAACGGGAGCTTTCTTT.

J is TRBJ1-2 and V is TRBV4-3, with D possibly TRBD1 on 6 matching bases. The CDR3 is 14 amino acids. The V gene's germline CDR1 is LGHNA and CDR2 YSLEER. With 0 bases removed from V and 8 bases from J, the gap between germline ends came to 13 bases. The CDR3 bases are TGCGCCAGCAGCCAAGATCGGGGGGCAGGAGGCTACACCTTC. It yields the protein CASSQDRGAGGYTF.

The chain recombines TRBV11-2 with TRBJ1-2; D not resolved. The V gene's germline CDR1 is SGHAT and CDR2 FQNNGV. The CDR3 extends over 15 amino acids. Trimming took off 5 bases at V and 8 bases at J, with 21 bases between the two ends. The CDR3 DNA reads as TGTGCCAGCAGCCTCGCCGGGCTCCGGTCGAGCGGCTACACCTTC. This encodes CASSLAGLRSSGYTF.